The clone carrying this T cell receptor beta chain was seen at least ten times. The antigen is undetermined. Unique molecular identifiers featured in how the TCRbeta library was prepared. TCRdb processed the PCR reads anew with MiXCR; each CDR3 protein has one entry. The sample has about 590,000 distinct CDR3 sequences; under 15% are singletons. This sample is part of a study of T-cell reconstitution after alpha-beta-depleted transplantation in children. Overall study results and limits: The study reportedly traced alpha-beta T cells about two months after transplant to several hundred expanded graft clones. The main origin of T-cell counts and diversity one year after transplant was newly produced T cells. The origin of high day-60 TCRbeta diversity in some patients lay in surviving recipient T cells and thymic progenitors.

J lost 9 bases, V lost 4 bases, and 12 bases had no gene match. CDR1 is MDHEN, CDR2 SYDVKM, per germline. The CDR3 runs 15 residues. This sample comprised PBMCs, mostly from graft donor cells, obtained 360 days after TCRalphabeta/CD19-depleted stem cell transplant. The gene calls are TRBV28 and TRBJ2-4, with 7 positions matching TRBD2. The TCR originated in a male patient between 5 and 17 years old who had a stem cell transplant for acute myeloid leukemia, so the T cells may come from the graft donor. CDR3: CASSSSGGRMSIQYF. Written as DNA, the CDR3 is TGTGCCAGCAGTTCGTCTGGCGGGAGAATGAGCATTCAGTACTTC.